This TCR beta chain was documented in a study of somatic mutations in cytotoxic T cells in rheumatoid arthritis. TCRdb's copy holds only in-frame clones and misses some; the assay was immunoSEQ multiplex PCR. The sample has approximately 12,000 clones, approximately 80% seen once. Recruitment of healthy controls drew on blood donors, who had a median age of roughly 50 years (range about 20-80) and were around 59% female. Germline-derived CDR1 and CDR2 are SGDLS and YYNGEE. With 0 bases removed from V and 3 bases from J, the gap between germline ends came to 10 bases. The CDR3 spans 14 residues. Material for sequencing was CD8+ T cells sorted from blood. The sequence came from a man in his fifties in good health. The chain uses TRBV9 and TRBJ2-7; possibly TRBD1 for D (6 bases). Written as DNA, the CDR3 is TGTGCCAGCAGCGTAGGGGGGCCTAGCTACGAGCAGTACTTC. It encodes CASSVGGPSYEQYF.